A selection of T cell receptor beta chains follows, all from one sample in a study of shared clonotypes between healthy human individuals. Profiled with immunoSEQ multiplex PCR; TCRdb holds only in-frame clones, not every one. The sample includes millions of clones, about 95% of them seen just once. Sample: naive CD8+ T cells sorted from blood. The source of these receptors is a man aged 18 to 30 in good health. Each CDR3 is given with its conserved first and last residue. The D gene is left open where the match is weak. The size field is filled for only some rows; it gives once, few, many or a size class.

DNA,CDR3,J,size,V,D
TGTGCCACCAGCAGAGATTCGTCAGGGGTCCGGGAGCTGTTTTTT,CATSRDSSGVRELFF,TRBJ2-2,-,TRBV15,-
TGTGCCACCAGAGGGGCTGTCACCGGGGAGCTGTTTTTT,CATRGAVTGELFF,TRBJ2-2,-,TRBV19,-
TGTGCCAGCAGCGCCAGGGGTACCCAAGAGACCCAGTACTTC,CASSARGTQETQYF,TRBJ2-5,-,TRBV7-9,-
TGTGCCAGCAGCTTTTCTACGGGAGGCCTCTACAATGAGCAGTTCTTC,CASSFSTGGLYNEQFF,TRBJ2-1,once,TRBV5-6,TRBD2
TGCGCCAGCAGCCCCGAAGTGGGAAGTAACGAGCAGTACTTC,CASSPEVGSNEQYF,TRBJ2-7,-,TRBV4-1,-
TGTGCCAGCAGACTGACTGAGTCCTACGAGCAGTACTTC,CASRLTESYEQYF,TRBJ2-7,-,TRBV6-5,-
TGTGCCAGCAGTCCCCGACACCAAGCCTACGAGCAGTACTTC,CASSPRHQAYEQYF,TRBJ2-7,-,TRBV28,-
TGCGCCAGCAGTGAGTCGACAGGGGACACCGGGGAGCTGTTTTTT,CASSESTGDTGELFF,TRBJ2-2,-,TRBV10-1,TRBD1
TGTGCCAGCAGCCAAGACGCAGGGGGTCACAATGAGCAGTTCTTC,CASSQDAGGHNEQFF,TRBJ2-1,-,TRBV14,TRBD1
TGCGCCAGCAGCTTGGGGCAGGACAGGGGCTACGAGCAGTACTTC,CASSLGQDRGYEQYF,TRBJ2-7,-,TRBV5-1,TRBD1
TGTGCCAGCAGTGCGGACAGGCCGTACGAGCAGTACTTC,CASSADRPYEQYF,TRBJ2-7,-,TRBV2,TRBD1
TGTGCCAGCAGCTTTACCGGGAACTCCCTCGTCTATGGCTACACCTTC,CASSFTGNSLVYGYTF,TRBJ1-2,-,TRBV5-4,-
TGCGCCAGCAGCCAAGAGCCCCAGGCTGATACGCAGTATTTT,CASSQEPQADTQYF,TRBJ2-3,-,TRBV4-1,-
TGTGCCAGCAGCCCCCTGGTCAGCGTCACTGAAGCTTTCTTT,CASSPLVSVTEAFF,TRBJ1-1,-,TRBV9,-
TGTGCCAGCAGCTCAACCCTGTCCCCAGATACGCAGTATTTT,CASSSTLSPDTQYF,TRBJ2-3,-,TRBV11-2,-
TGTGCCAGCAGTTGGACTAGCGAAACCGGGGAGCTGTTTTTT,CASSWTSETGELFF,TRBJ2-2,once,TRBV7-6,TRBD2
TGTGCCAGCAGCATGGGACAGGGGAGCTCCTACGAGCAGTACTTC,CASSMGQGSSYEQYF,TRBJ2-7,-,TRBV7-2,TRBD1
TGTGCCAGCAGCTTAGGGCTTAGCGCGGCCTACGAGCAGTACTTC,CASSLGLSAAYEQYF,TRBJ2-7,-,TRBV7-2,-
TGTGCCAGCAGTGAATTCGTGTTACAGGGGAAGAATCAGCCCCAGCATTTT,CASSEFVLQGKNQPQHF,TRBJ1-5,once,TRBV6-1,TRBD1